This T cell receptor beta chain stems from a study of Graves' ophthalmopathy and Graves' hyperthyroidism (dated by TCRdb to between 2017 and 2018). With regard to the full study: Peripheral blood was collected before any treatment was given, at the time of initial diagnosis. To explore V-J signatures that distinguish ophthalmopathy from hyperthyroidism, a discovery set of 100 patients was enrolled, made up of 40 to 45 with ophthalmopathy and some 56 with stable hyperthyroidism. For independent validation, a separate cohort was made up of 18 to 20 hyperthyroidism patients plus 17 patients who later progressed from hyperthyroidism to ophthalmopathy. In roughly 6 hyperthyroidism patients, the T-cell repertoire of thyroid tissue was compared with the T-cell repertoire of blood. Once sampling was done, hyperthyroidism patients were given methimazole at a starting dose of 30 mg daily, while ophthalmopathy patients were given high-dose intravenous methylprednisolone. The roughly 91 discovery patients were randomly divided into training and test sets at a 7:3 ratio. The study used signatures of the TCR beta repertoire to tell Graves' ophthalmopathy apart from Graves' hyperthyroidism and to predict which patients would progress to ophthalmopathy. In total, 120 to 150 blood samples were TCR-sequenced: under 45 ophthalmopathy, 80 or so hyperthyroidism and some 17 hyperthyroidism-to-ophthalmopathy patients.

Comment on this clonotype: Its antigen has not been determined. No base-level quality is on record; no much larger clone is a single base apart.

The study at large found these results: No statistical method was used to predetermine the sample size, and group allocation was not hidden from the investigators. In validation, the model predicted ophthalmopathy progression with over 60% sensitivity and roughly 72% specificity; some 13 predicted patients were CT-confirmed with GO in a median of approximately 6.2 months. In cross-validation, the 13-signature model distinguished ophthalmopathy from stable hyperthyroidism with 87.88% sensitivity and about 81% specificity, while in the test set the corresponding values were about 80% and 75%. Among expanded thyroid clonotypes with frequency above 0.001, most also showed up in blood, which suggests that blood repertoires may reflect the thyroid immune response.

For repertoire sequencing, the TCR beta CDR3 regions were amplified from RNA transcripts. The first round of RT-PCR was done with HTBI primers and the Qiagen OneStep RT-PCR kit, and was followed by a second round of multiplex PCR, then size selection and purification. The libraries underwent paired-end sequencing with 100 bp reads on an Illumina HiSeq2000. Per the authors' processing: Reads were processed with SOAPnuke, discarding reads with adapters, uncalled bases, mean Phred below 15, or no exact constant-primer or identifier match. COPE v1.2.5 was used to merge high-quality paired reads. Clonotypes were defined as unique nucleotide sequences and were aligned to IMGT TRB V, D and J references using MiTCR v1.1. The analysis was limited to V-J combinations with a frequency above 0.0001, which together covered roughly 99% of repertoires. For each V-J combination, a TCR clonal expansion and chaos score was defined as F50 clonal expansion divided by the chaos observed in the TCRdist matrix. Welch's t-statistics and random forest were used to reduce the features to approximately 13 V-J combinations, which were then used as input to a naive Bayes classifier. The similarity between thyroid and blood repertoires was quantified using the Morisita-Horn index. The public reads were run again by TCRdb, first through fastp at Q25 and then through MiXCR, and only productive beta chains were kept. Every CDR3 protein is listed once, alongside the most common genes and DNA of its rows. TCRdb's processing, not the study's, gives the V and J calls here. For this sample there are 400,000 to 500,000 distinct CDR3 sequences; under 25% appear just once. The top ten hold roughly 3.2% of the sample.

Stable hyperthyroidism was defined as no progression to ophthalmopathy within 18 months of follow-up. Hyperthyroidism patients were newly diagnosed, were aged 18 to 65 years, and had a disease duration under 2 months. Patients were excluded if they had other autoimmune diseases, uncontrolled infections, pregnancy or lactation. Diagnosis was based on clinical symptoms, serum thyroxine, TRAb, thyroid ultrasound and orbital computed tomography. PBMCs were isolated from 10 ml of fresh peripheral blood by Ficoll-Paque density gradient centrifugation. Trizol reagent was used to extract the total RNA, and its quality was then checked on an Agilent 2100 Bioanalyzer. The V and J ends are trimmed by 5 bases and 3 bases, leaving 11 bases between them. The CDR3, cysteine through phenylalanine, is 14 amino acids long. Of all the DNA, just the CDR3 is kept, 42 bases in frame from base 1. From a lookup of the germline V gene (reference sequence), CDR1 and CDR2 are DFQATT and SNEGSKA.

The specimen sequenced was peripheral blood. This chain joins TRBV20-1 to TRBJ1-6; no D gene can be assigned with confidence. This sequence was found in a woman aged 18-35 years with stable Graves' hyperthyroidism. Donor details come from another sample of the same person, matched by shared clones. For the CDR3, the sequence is CSAPTVNYNSPLHF. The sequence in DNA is TGCAGTGCTCCGACCGTTAACTATAATTCACCCCTCCACTTT.